This entry describes one T cell receptor (beta chain). Its antigen is unidentified. From germline, CDR1 is KGHSH and CDR2 LQKENI. V lost 3 bases, J lost 2 bases, and 16 bases stayed unmatched. The length of the CDR3 is 19 residues. Healthy donors had no documented immune events, such as infections, while sampled. Assay used: immunoSEQ multiplex PCR; TCRdb lists only in-frame clones, some missing. The sample holds 100,000 or so clones, around 88% seen once. The sample comes from a study of identifying expanded T cells in peripheral blood. Study-level results: About 1.2 clones differed between technical replicates, versus around 15 and 18 over time. Variance in clone template counts between roughly 2-week samples significantly increased with total template count across all healthy donors.

This receptor was taken from a person aged 18 to 69 in good health. V usage is TRBV18 and J usage is TRBJ2-5; 9 nucleotides line up with TRBD1. The sample comprised blood. The chain's CDR3 is CASSPFGGTGFTLQETQYF. CDR3 nucleotides: TGTGCCAGCTCACCGTTCGGCGGGACAGGGTTTACCCTACAAGAGACCCAGTACTTC.